The sequence of this TCR beta chain was determined in a study of cytomegalovirus exposure and HLA in healthy donors. The overall study: Per a later analysis, the 666 first-cohort and 120 validation repertoires shared one platform. Study-wide results and limits: Cytomegalovirus association was listed for about 150 TCR beta chains. Rarity held for most TCR sequences, but there were some public TCRs that occurred in many donors.

Germline V gene sequence: CDR1 SGDLS, CDR2 YYNGEE. This CDR3 is 17 amino acids long. V was clipped by 0 bases and J by 4 bases, with 14 bases between them. Only in-frame clones appear in the TCRdb table, and some are missing; sequencing was by immunoSEQ multiplex PCR. The repertoire has about 76,000 clones, 94% of them found once; the top ten carry 0.5% to 0.75%. As to this clone: Its antigen remains unidentified.

The clonotype was recovered from a woman aged 18-29 years in good health and CMV-seronegative. The chain recombines TRBV9 with TRBJ2-6; perhaps TRBD2 as D (6 bases). The sequenced sample was PBMCs. The DNA for the CDR3 is TGTGCCAGCAGCGTAGTCGGAGGGAGTTCCGGGGCCAACGTCCTGACTTTC. Translating gives CASSVVGGSSGANVLTF.